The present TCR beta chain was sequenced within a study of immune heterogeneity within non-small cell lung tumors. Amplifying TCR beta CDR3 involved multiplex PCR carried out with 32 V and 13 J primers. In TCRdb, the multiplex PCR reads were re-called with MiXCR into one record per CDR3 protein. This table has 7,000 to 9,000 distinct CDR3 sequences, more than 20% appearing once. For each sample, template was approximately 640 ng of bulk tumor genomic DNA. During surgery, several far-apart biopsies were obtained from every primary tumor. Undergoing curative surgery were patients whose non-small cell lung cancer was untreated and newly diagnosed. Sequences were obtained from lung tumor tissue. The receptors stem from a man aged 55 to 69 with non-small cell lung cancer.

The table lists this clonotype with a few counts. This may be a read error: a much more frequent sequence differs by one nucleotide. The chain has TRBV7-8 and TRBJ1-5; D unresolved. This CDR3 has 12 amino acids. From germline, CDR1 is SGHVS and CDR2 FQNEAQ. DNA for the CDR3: TGTGCCAGAAGCTCCCCAAAGCAGCCCCAGCATTTT. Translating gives CARSSPKQPQHF.